The next 11 T cell receptor beta chains were all read from a single sample in a study of beta chain features in type 1 diabetes (dated by TCRdb to between 2018 and 2020). Findings and caveats that apply to the study as a whole: In all four CD4+ subsets, TCRB CDR3 length was moderately but significantly shorter in type 1 diabetes patients.

What these receptors recognize is not known. The library was made by the immunoSEQ multiplex PCR assay. The entire isolated RNA was reverse transcribed using the High Capacity cDNA Reverse Transcription Kit, and thus expressed TCRB transcripts were sequenced. What TCRdb holds here is the immuneACCESS table cut down to in-frame rearrangements. Part of the clones is not present; checked against another copy, under half of the missing clones reflect an unresolved V gene, and the others are unexplained. Across this sample there are about 230,000 clones, with approximately 16% seen only once. The top ten hold 0.085% of the sample. Sequenced input: naive CD4+ T cells from blood. This sample's cell subset or site label indicates: true naive CD4+ T cells. The receptor set was obtained from a man aged 25-45 years with type 1 diabetes.

This clone showed up just a few times. The DNA for the CDR3 is TGTGCCAGCAGCTTATCCCGGGTTTCCTACGAGCAGTACTTC. Translating it yields CASSLSRVSYEQYF. The chain links TRBV13 to TRBJ2-7, with D unresolved. The CDR3 consists of 14 residues. The germline V gene encodes CDR1 PRHDT and CDR2 FYEKMQ (reference sequence). Trimming shortened V by 2 bases and J by 1 base, and 9 bases separated the two germline ends.

This clone turned up a few times. The chain recombines TRBV29-1 with TRBJ2-1; 9 bases align to TRBD2. Per germline, CDR1 SQVTM and CDR2 ANQGSEA. The ends lost 4 bases at V and 4 bases at J; junction bases unmatched: 5. The CDR3 runs to 14 residues. The CDR3 region has the DNA TGCAGCGTTGGAGTAGCGGGGGTATACAATGAGCAGTTCTTC. Translated: CSVGVAGVYNEQFF.

The chain links TRBV25-1 to TRBJ2-7, with D hard to call. V dropped 0 bases and J dropped 7 bases, with 7 bases sitting between them. The CDR3 is 12 amino acids. Germline V CDR1 and CDR2: MGHDK, SYGVNS. The CDR3 is CASSEYMLEQYF. The CDR3 bases are TGTGCCAGCAGTGAATATATGCTGGAGCAGTACTTC.

About this clone itself: Other nucleotide sequences in the sample specify the same CDR3. The chain has TRBV6-5 and TRBJ2-5; weak D call: TRBD2 (6 bases). The CDR3 runs 14 residues. Germline CDR1 reads MNHEY; CDR2 reads SVGAGI. V was cut by 0 bases and J by 3 bases, with 8 bases left in between. Written as DNA, the CDR3 is TGTGCCAGCAGTTACTCGACGGGAGAAGAGACCCAGTACTTC. Translating it yields CASSYSTGEETQYF.

The rearrangement joins TRBV30 to TRBJ2-7; TRBD1 agrees at 8 bases. The CDR3 runs 11 residues. Looked up from germline, CDR1 is GTSNPN and CDR2 is SVGIG (reference sequence). V was clipped by 8 bases and J by 4 bases; unmatched bases: 4. CDR3 sequence reads: CASDRGYEQYF. The DNA for the CDR3 is TGTGCCAGCGACAGGGGTTACGAGCAGTACTTC.

The rearrangement links TRBV27 to TRBJ2-5, with D maybe TRBD1 (6 bases). Germline-derived CDR1 and CDR2 are MNHEY and SMNVEV (reference sequence). The CDR3 totals 18 residues. V lost 5 bases and J 7 bases, leaving 29 bases between the germline ends. CDR3 amino acids: CASSAAGGVGRFRGTQYF. As DNA, the CDR3 is TGTGCCAGCAGTGCGGCAGGTGGGGTAGGCAGGTTCAGGGGGACCCAGTACTTC.

This clone has only a few counts. The genes are TRBV5-4 and TRBJ2-5, with D perhaps TRBD1 (7 bases). There are 14 residues in the CDR3. Germline V gene data show CDR1 as SGHNT and CDR2 as YYREEE (reference sequence). The V end lost 3 bases, the J end lost 4 bases, and 13 bases lay between the germline ends. This CDR3 is CASSSTQGGETQYF. CDR3 DNA sequence: TGTGCCAGCAGCTCGACCCAGGGGGGAGAGACCCAGTACTTC.

This clone turned up a few times. The rearrangement joins TRBV29-1 to TRBJ2-7, with TRBD2 identical over 10 bases. There are 15 residues in the CDR3. Losses at the gene ends were 7 bases for V and 4 bases for J; bases not matched to a gene: 13. Germline assignment: CDR1 SQVTM and CDR2 ANQGSEA. Written as DNA, the CDR3 is TGCAGCGCTCGGGCAATGGGACTAGCGCCTTACGAGCAGTACTTC. Translated, it gives CSARAMGLAPYEQYF.

This clone was seen a few times. The sample holds other DNA sequences that translate to the same CDR3. The chain recombines TRBV11-1 with TRBJ2-7; 7 positions match TRBD1. V dropped 5 bases and J dropped 3; count of bases not matched to a gene: 1. Looked up from germline, CDR1 is SGHAT and CDR2 is FQDESV (reference sequence). This CDR3 has 12 amino acids. The CDR3 region is CASSRQGYEQYF. In nucleotides, the CDR3 is TGTGCCAGCAGCCGACAGGGCTACGAGCAGTACTTC.

Here the CDR3 reads CASAPSTDTQYF. CDR3 DNA sequence: TGTGCCAGTGCCCCTAGCACAGATACGCAGTATTTT. This chain uses TRBV19 with TRBJ2-3, with D unresolved. CDR1 and CDR2 (germline): LNHDA, SQIVND (reference sequence). The CDR3 length is 12 residues. The V end was cut by 8 bases, the J end by 0 bases, with 6 bases between.

This sequence joins TRBV30 and TRBJ2-5; no definite D call. The germline V gene encodes CDR1 GTSNPN and CDR2 SVGIG (reference sequence). The V end lost 3 bases, the J end lost 5 bases, and 13 bases lay between the germline ends. The CDR3 is 13 amino acids. The CDR3 loop is CAWRIRSGETQYF. DNA of the CDR3: TGTGCCTGGAGAATCCGGTCGGGTGAGACCCAGTACTTC.